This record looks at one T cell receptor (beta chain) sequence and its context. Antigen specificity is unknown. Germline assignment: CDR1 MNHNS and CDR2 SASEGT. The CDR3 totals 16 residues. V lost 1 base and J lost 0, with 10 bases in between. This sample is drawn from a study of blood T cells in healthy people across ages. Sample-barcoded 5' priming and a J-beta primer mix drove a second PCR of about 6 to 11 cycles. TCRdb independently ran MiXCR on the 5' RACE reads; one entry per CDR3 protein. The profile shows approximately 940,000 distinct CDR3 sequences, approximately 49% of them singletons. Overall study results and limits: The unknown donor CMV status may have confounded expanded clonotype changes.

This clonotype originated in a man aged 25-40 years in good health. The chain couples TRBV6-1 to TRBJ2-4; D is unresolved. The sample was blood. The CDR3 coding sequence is TGTGCCAGCAGTGAAGGTTTGCCCCTAGCCAAAAACATTCAGTACTTC. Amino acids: CASSEGLPLAKNIQYF.